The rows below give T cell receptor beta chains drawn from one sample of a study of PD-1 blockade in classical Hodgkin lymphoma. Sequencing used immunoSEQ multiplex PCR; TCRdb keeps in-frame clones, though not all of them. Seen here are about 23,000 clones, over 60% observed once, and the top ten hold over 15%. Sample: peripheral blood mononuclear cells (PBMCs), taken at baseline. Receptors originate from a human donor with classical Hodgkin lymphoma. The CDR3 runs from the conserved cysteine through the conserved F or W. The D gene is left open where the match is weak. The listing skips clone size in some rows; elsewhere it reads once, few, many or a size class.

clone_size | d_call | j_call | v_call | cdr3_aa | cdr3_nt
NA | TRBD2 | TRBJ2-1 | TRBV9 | CASSVVSGGHNEQFF | TGTGCCAGCAGCGTAGTGAGCGGGGGACACAATGAGCAGTTCTTC
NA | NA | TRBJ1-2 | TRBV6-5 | CASRSLYGYTF | TGTGCCAGCAGGAGCCTCTATGGCTACACCTTC
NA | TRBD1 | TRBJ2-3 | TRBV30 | CAWSVRRGRTGSTDTQYF | TGTGCCTGGAGTGTTAGGCGTGGTAGGACAGGGTCCACAGATACGCAGTATTTT
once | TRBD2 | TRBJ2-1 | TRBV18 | CASSPRLFTLAGEGDEQFF | TGTGCCAGCTCACCCCGTCTTTTCACTCTAGCGGGAGAGGGGGATGAGCAGTTCTTC
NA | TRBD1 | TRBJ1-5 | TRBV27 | CASSPGTGKHF | TGTGCCAGCTCTCCGGGGACAGGAAAGCATTTT
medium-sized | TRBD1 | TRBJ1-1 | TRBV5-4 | CASSSLTGRAEAFF | TGTGCCAGCAGCTCCTTGACAGGGAGGGCTGAAGCTTTCTTT
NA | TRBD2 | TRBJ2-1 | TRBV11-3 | CASSLAGVANEQFF | TGTGCCAGCAGCTTGGCGGGAGTAGCCAATGAGCAGTTCTTC
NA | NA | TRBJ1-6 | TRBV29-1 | CSVEKVTGNDSPLHF | TGCAGCGTTGAAAAGGTTACAGGGAACGATTCACCCCTCCACTTT
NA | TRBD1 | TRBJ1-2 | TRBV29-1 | CSVAGQGTTEIEGGYTF | TGCAGCGTTGCGGGACAGGGTACAACCGAAATAGAGGGTGGCTACACCTTC
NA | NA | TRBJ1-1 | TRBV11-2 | CASSLRGQNTEAFF | TGTGCCAGCAGCTTAAGGGGTCAGAACACTGAAGCTTTCTTT
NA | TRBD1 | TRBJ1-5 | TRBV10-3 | CAVSGTGGNQPQHF | TGTGCCGTCTCCGGGACAGGGGGCAATCAGCCCCAGCATTTT
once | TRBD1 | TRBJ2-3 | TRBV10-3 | CAIAPAGTGTDTQYF | TGTGCCATTGCCCCGGCCGGGACAGGAACAGATACGCAGTATTTT
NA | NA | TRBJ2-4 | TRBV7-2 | CASSLEGGQAKNIQYF | TGTGCCAGCAGCTTAGAGGGGGGGCAGGCCAAAAACATTCAGTACTTC
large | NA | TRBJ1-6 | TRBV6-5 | CASSYGQGTYNSPLHF | TGTGCCAGCAGTTACGGTCAGGGGACCTATAATTCACCCCTCCACTTT
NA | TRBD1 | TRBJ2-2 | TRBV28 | CASSFVRGHTGELFF | TGTGCCAGCAGTTTTGTCAGGGGGCACACCGGGGAGCTGTTTTTT
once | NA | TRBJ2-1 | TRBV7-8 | CASSLSNEQFF | TGTGCCAGCAGCCTGTCCAATGAGCAGTTCTTC
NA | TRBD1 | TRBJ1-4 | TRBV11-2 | CASSFEGAASNEKLFF | TGTGCCAGCAGCTTTGAGGGGGCGGCGTCTAATGAAAAACTGTTTTTT
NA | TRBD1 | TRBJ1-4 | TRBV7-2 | CASSSVWDRGYEKLFF | TGTGCCAGCAGCTCTGTTTGGGACAGGGGTTATGAAAAACTGTTTTTT
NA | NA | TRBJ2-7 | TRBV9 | CASSPQTTTYEQYF | TGTGCCAGCAGCCCTCAGACTACCACCTACGAGCAGTACTTC
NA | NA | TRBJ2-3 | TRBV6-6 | CASRSRGSVSTDTQYF | TGTGCCAGCAGATCGAGGGGATCAGTGAGCACAGATACGCAGTATTTT
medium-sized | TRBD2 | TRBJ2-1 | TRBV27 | CASSLAGTSHPYNEQFF | TGTGCCAGCAGTTTGGCCGGGACTAGTCACCCCTACAATGAGCAGTTCTTC
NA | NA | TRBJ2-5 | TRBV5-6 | CASSLGGLETQYF | TGTGCCAGCAGCTTAGGGGGGCTGGAGACCCAGTACTTC
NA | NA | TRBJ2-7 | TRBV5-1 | CASILSPSLSYEQYF | TGCGCCAGCATTCTATCACCCTCCCTTTCCTACGAGCAGTACTTC
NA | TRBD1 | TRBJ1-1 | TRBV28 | CASSFLDRKPWNTEAFF | TGTGCCAGCAGTTTTTTGGACAGGAAGCCGTGGAACACTGAAGCTTTCTTT
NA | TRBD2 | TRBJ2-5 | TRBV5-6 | CASSSGLAGMLGETQYF | TGTGCCAGCAGCTCCGGACTAGCGGGAATGCTCGGGGAGACCCAGTACTTC
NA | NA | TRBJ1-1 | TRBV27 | CASRQQGGVEAFF | TGTGCCAGCAGACAACAGGGAGGTGTTGAAGCTTTCTTT
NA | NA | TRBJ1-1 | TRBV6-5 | CASSHTEGEAFF | TGTGCCAGCAGTCACACAGAGGGCGAAGCTTTCTTT
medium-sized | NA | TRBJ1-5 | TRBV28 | CASSRGASNQPQHF | TGTGCCAGCTCTCGGGGAGCGAGCAATCAGCCCCAGCATTTT
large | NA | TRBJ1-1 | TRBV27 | CASTITRGTEAFF | TGTGCCAGCACCATCACAAGGGGAACTGAAGCTTTCTTT